Presented here are 16 T cell receptor beta chains from one specimen sequenced in a study of T cell responses to AZD1222 COVID-19 vaccine. Measured with immunoSEQ multiplex PCR; TCRdb has only the in-frame clones, and not every one. Found here are some 170,000 clones, about 90% of them singletons; the top ten hold approximately 4.2%. The sequences come from peripheral blood, collected 28 days after the second dose of the MenACWY control vaccine. The receptors were gathered from an adult who received the MenACWY meningococcal vaccine as a control.

The chain carries TRBV6-5 and TRBJ2-3; 8 bases align to TRBD1. The CDR3 loop spans 15 amino acids. V lost 0 bases, J lost 5 bases, and 4 bases stayed unmatched. Germline CDR1 MNHEY, CDR2 SVGAGI. DNA of the CDR3: TGTGCCAGCAGTTACTCCGCAGGGGGCAGAGATACGCAGTATTTT. It yields the protein CASSYSAGGRDTQYF.

This clone was observed once. The CDR3 here is CASSLWQNYGYTF. The DNA of the CDR3 is TGTGCCAGCAGTTTATGGCAGAACTATGGCTACACCTTC. J is TRBJ1-2 and V is TRBV28; D is unclear. Germline lookup yields CDR1 MDHEN and CDR2 SYDVKM. The CDR3 length is 13 residues. Trimming removed 0 bases at V and 2 bases at J, with 4 bases between.

The chain employs TRBV7-2 and TRBJ1-5; 7 bases match TRBD1. There are 13 residues in the CDR3. Trimming removed 4 bases from V and 4 bases from J; junction bases left unmatched: 1. CDR1 and CDR2 from the germline V gene are SGHTA and FQGNSA. DNA of the CDR3: TGTGCCAGCAGCTCGGACAGGAATCAGCCCCAGCATTTT. Protein product: CASSSDRNQPQHF. Full variable domain (remainder filled in from reference TRBV7-2 and TRBJ1-5): GAGVSQSPSNKVTEKGKDVELRCDPISGHTALYWYRQSLGQGLEFLIYFQGNSAPDKSGLPSDRFSAERTGGSVSTLTIQRTQQEDSAVYLCASSSDRNQPQHFGDGTRLSIL.

The genes are TRBV6-6 and TRBJ1-2; no clear D gene. Germline V lookup: CDR1 MNHNY, CDR2 SVGAGI (reference sequence). The V end was cut by 2 bases, the J end by 3 bases, with 4 bases between. The CDR3 is 12 amino acids. The CDR3 loop reads CASSYVYYGYTF. CDR3 nucleotide sequence: TGTGCCAGCAGTTACGTCTACTATGGCTACACCTTC.

The chain employs TRBV5-6 and TRBJ1-2; D not certain. The CDR3 is made up of 15 amino acids. From germline, CDR1 is SGHDT and CDR2 YYEEEE. V lost 0 bases, J lost 2 bases, and 11 bases lay in between. This CDR3 is CASSLVADRNYGYTF. CDR3 coding DNA: TGTGCCAGCAGCTTGGTCGCGGACCGCAACTATGGCTACACCTTC.

This chain joins TRBV2 and TRBJ1-1; D perhaps matches TRBD1 (5 bases). This CDR3 comprises 13 residues. The germline V and J ends were trimmed by 9 bases and 4 bases, with 15 bases remaining between them. The germline gives CDR1 SNHLY, CDR2 FYNNEI. The CDR3 nucleotides are TGTGCCAGTAAGTACCGGGACCGCACTGAAGCTTTCTTT. It codes for CASKYRDRTEAFF. Combining the CDR3 with reference TRBV2 and TRBJ1-1 gives the whole variable domain EPEVTQTPSHQVTQMGQEVILRCVPISNHLYFYWYRQILGQKVEFLVSFYNNEISEKSEIFDDQFSVERPDGSNFTLKIRSTKLEDSAMYFCASKYRDRTEAFFGQGTRLTVV.

This chain connects TRBV5-5 to TRBJ1-1; D possibly corresponds to TRBD1 (6 bases). CDR1 and CDR2 (germline): SGHKS, YYEKEE (reference sequence). The CDR3 runs to 13 residues. V lost 7 bases, J lost 5 bases, and 15 bases lay in between. The CDR3 reads CASGQGFFTEAFF. In DNA form, the CDR3 reads TGTGCCAGCGGGCAGGGGTTTTTTACTGAAGCTTTCTTT.

This chain links TRBV25-1 with TRBJ2-3; the D call may be TRBD1 or TRBD2 (6 bases each). CDR1 and CDR2 from the germline V gene are MGHDK and SYGVNS. CDR3 size: 17 residues. Trimming cost V 3 bases and J 3 bases, with 19 bases left between them. Here the CDR3 DNA reads TGTGCCAGCAGTGAGGGTCGTGGGGGGCTCGGGACAGATACGCAGTATTTT. Translating it yields CASSEGRGGLGTDTQYF.

The rearrangement links TRBV6-2 or TRBV6-3 to TRBJ2-7, with D maybe TRBD1 (5 bases). Trimming stripped 6 bases from V and 7 bases from J, with 25 bases between. The germline gives CDR1 MNHEY, CDR2 SVGEGT. The CDR3 consists of 16 residues. The CDR3 DNA follows: TGTGCCAGCAGCCCTAAGCGAACAGGCCCTTTTCGGGAGCAGTACTTC. Amino acids: CASSPKRTGPFREQYF.

V and J are TRBV7-9 and TRBJ1-4; D remains ambiguous. There are 19 residues in the CDR3. V was trimmed by 5 bases and J by 3 bases, leaving 25 bases between them. Germline values: CDR1 SEHNR, CDR2 FQNEAQ (reference sequence). The CDR3 spells CASSVGRGLSLAANEKLFF. In DNA, the CDR3 is TGTGCCAGCAGCGTAGGACGAGGGTTATCCCTAGCGGCTAATGAAAAACTGTTTTTT.

The J gene is TRBJ2-6, the V gene TRBV5-5; TRBD2 agrees at 7 bases. The CDR3 covers 14 residues. Germline V gene lookup returns CDR1 SGHKS and CDR2 YYEKEE (reference sequence). V lost 4 bases to trimming and J lost 9 bases; unmatched junction nucleotides: 7. CDR3 sequence reads: CASSIQTSYNVLTF. CDR3 bases: TGTGCCAGCAGCATCCAGACTAGCTACAACGTCCTGACTTTC.

The chain links TRBV9 to TRBJ2-1, with 10 bases lining up with TRBD1. V was clipped by 0 bases and J by 8 bases; unmatched bases: 11. CDR3 length: 17 amino acids. Germline values: CDR1 SGDLS, CDR2 YYNGEE. The CDR3 DNA sequence: TGTGCCAGCAGCGTAGCTTTTGGGGGACAGGGGATCGATGAGCAGTTCTTC. Residues: CASSVAFGGQGIDEQFF.

CDR3 region: CASSMGAGPPREKLFF. The CDR3, as DNA: TGTGCCAGCAGTATGGGGGCAGGACCGCCGCGGGAAAAACTGTTTTTT. The chain employs TRBV7-9 and TRBJ1-4; D is perhaps TRBD1 (6 bases). The length of the CDR3 is 16 residues. V was cut by 6 bases and J by 8 bases, with 22 bases left in between. Per the germline V gene, CDR1 is SEHNR and CDR2 is FQNEAQ (reference sequence).

This chain uses TRBV24-1 with TRBJ2-6, with TRBD1 matching over 8 bases. From germline, CDR1 is KGHDR and CDR2 SFDVKD. The trim removed 6 bases at V and 2 bases at J, leaving 11 bases unmatched. The CDR3 has 18 residues. The CDR3 is CATSPQTGQATGANVLTF. The DNA for the CDR3 is TGTGCCACCAGTCCTCAGACGGGACAGGCGACTGGGGCCAACGTCCTGACTTTC.

The V and J genes are TRBV28 and TRBJ2-2; D call uncertain. The germline gives CDR1 MDHEN, CDR2 SYDVKM. The V and J ends lost 10 bases and 4 bases respectively, with 13 bases between them. The CDR3 has 13 residues. The CDR3 loop is CAMAGPGTGELFF. The CDR3 DNA is TGTGCCATGGCCGGGCCGGGCACCGGGGAGCTGTTTTTT.

The rearrangement joins TRBV7-8 to TRBJ2-3, with 10 bases that match TRBD2. Germline V lookup: CDR1 SGHVS, CDR2 FQNEAQ. Trimming took 5 bases from V and 0 from J; bases not matched to a gene: 8. The CDR3 totals 17 residues. CDR3 nucleotide sequence: TGTGCCAGCAGCCCCCGGACTAGCGGATCTAGCACAGATACGCAGTATTTT. Translation gives CASSPRTSGSSTDTQYF.